This T cell receptor (beta chain) was sequenced in a study of response to subunit inactivated influenza vaccine. The CDR3 length is 12 residues. V was clipped by 8 bases and J by 5 bases, with 12 bases between them. This clonotype showed up just a few times. Its antigen is not known. General observations from the study: The authors put forward the suggestion that each seasonal influenza vaccination may bring in only a limited number of new T cells.

TCRdb analysed the RT-PCR reads with MiXCR anew, one entry per CDR3 protein. The sample yields about 700,000 distinct CDR3 sequences, approximately 15% seen once. The receptor was derived from a man between 50 and 59 years old who received an inactivated influenza vaccine. This specimen was PBMCs from blood, taken around 14 days before vaccination. The chain uses TRBV12-3 or TRBV12-4 and TRBJ2-5, with no clear D. The CDR3 nucleotides read TGTGCCAGCCGGCAAGCCGCGGAGACCCAGTACTTC. Translated, it gives CASRQAAETQYF.